The 29 T cell receptor beta chains presented below share a single source sample, sequenced in a study of T cell responses to AZD1222 COVID-19 vaccine. Profiled with immunoSEQ multiplex PCR; TCRdb holds only in-frame clones, not every one. The table includes 100,000 to 150,000 clones, approximately 90% detected once. The specimen was peripheral blood, collected on day 0 of AZD1222 vaccination. The receptors shown here come from an adult in good health.

The sample holds one count of this clone. The CDR3 spells CAWSEKPSGATEAFF. In DNA, the CDR3 is TGTGCCTGGAGTGAGAAGCCATCAGGTGCCACTGAAGCTTTCTTT. The chain is built from TRBV30 and TRBJ1-1; D gene ambiguous. Germline V lookup: CDR1 GTSNPN, CDR2 SVGIG (reference sequence). The CDR3 totals 15 residues. V gave up 1 base and J gave up 4 bases, with 16 bases separating them.

The rearrangement uses TRBV6-2 or TRBV6-3 and TRBJ1-5; 11 nucleotides align to TRBD1. The CDR3 consists of 15 residues. Germline CDR1 and CDR2: MNHEY and SVGEGT. V lost 6 bases, J lost 4 bases, and 5 bases stayed unmatched. The CDR3 protein is CASSLRDRGNQPQHF. The DNA of the CDR3 is TGTGCCAGCAGCCTCCGGGACAGGGGGAATCAGCCCCAGCATTTT.

This chain links TRBV29-1 with TRBJ1-2; perhaps TRBD1 as D (6 bases). Trimming cost V 3 bases and J 4 bases, with 15 bases left between them. CDR1 is SQVTM, CDR2 ANQGSEA, per germline. There are 14 residues in the CDR3. CDR3 DNA sequence: TGCAGCGTTGAGAGCTCGGGACACCTCTATGGCTACACCTTC. Translated, it gives CSVESSGHLYGYTF.

The V call is TRBV30, the J call TRBJ2-7, with 9 bases matching TRBD1. V trimming: 5 bases; J trimming: 6 bases; junction bases outside the gene matches: 14. Germline lookup yields CDR1 GTSNPN and CDR2 SVGIG (reference sequence). This CDR3 comprises 15 residues. The CDR3: CAWADQGQGLGEQYF. DNA of the CDR3: TGTGCCTGGGCAGACCAGGGACAGGGTTTAGGCGAGCAGTACTTC.

The chain has TRBV7-9 and TRBJ1-2; D gene ambiguous. V lost 7 bases and J 6 bases, leaving 12 bases between the germline ends. Germline CDR1 and CDR2: SEHNR and FQNEAQ (reference sequence). There are 12 residues in the CDR3. The CDR3: CASTTVGHGYTF. The CDR3 DNA follows: TGTGCCAGCACCACGGTTGGGCATGGCTACACCTTC.

The CDR3 here is CASSLRGNTDTQYF. For the CDR3, the DNA is TGTGCCAGCAGCTTACGGGGAAACACAGATACGCAGTATTTT. V gene TRBV11-3 combines with J gene TRBJ2-3, with D possibly TRBD2 on 5 matching bases. CDR1 and CDR2 (germline): SGHNT, YENEEA. V shed 2 bases and J shed 2 bases, with 8 bases lying between them. The CDR3 extends over 14 amino acids.

J is TRBJ1-1 and V is TRBV7-3; a weak D match, TRBD1 (5 bases). Trimming shortened V by 2 bases and J by 4 bases, and 14 bases separated the two germline ends. The CDR3 totals 15 residues. CDR1 SGHTA and CDR2 FQGTGA come from the germline V gene. The chain's CDR3 is CASSLEAGLGTEAFF. CDR3 DNA sequence: TGTGCCAGCAGCTTAGAGGCAGGGTTGGGCACTGAAGCTTTCTTT.

The chain carries TRBV15 and TRBJ1-5; D not resolved. This CDR3 has 18 residues. In germline, CDR1 is LNHNV, CDR2 YYDKDF (reference sequence). V lost 5 bases, J lost 0 bases, and 20 bases lay in between. The DNA for the CDR3 is TGTGCCACCAGCCCCCCCTTGGGCAGGAAAGATAGCAATCAGCCCCAGCATTTT. It yields the protein CATSPPLGRKDSNQPQHF.

The chain combines TRBV12-5 with TRBJ1-1; D is undetermined. The CDR3 totals 11 residues. The germline V gene has CDR1 LGHNT and CDR2 FRNRAP. Trimming left V 7 bases short and J 11 bases short, with 14 bases between. The CDR3 DNA sequence: TGTGCTAGTGCCCGTGATCGAGATGCTTTCTTT. Amino acids: CASARDRDAFF.

This sequence joins TRBV27 and TRBJ2-1, with a tentative D call TRBD2 (6 bases). The V and J ends lost 3 bases and 5 bases respectively, with 8 bases between them. This CDR3 is 13 amino acids long. Germline V gives CDR1 MNHEY, CDR2 SMNVEV (reference sequence). CDR3 protein: CASSLRGDNEQFF. CDR3 nucleotides: TGTGCCAGCAGTTTGCGGGGAGACAATGAGCAGTTCTTC.

The CDR3 DNA sequence: TGTGCCAGTAGTATCAACAGGAATGAAAAACTGTTTTTT. Residues: CASSINRNEKLFF. The chain combines TRBV19 with TRBJ1-4; TRBD1 might be the D (5 bases). The V gene lost 3 bases and the J gene lost 5 bases, with 7 bases spanning the gap. Germline lookup yields CDR1 LNHDA and CDR2 SQIVND (reference sequence). This CDR3 has 13 amino acids.

The chain recombines TRBV5-1 with TRBJ2-5, with D unresolved. The V gene lost 0 bases and the J gene lost 5 bases, with 8 bases spanning the gap. Germline CDR1 and CDR2: SGHRS and YFSETQ. The CDR3 contains 13 residues. CDR3 bases: TGCGCCAGCAGCTTGGAATGGGCCGAGACCCAGTACTTC. Translating it yields CASSLEWAETQYF.

This rearrangement joins TRBV27 to TRBJ1-5; perhaps TRBD1 as D (6 bases). There are 14 residues in the CDR3. Trimming removed 5 bases from V and 7 bases from J, with 15 bases in between. CDR1 and CDR2 (germline): MNHEY, SMNVEV (reference sequence). The DNA of the CDR3 is TGTGCCAGCAGTCCGGACCTCGGGGGCCAGCCCCAGCATTTT. It yields the protein CASSPDLGGQPQHF.

This chain links TRBV6-5 with TRBJ2-5; maybe TRBD1 (5 bases). Germline loops: CDR1 MNHEY, CDR2 SVGAGI. The CDR3 length is 12 residues. Trimming stripped 5 bases from V and 5 bases from J, with 9 bases between. In DNA form, the CDR3 reads TGTGCCAGCAGTACGGACACGGAGACCCAGTACTTC. This translates into CASSTDTETQYF.

The rearrangement joins TRBV19 to TRBJ2-7; D unresolved. The germline V and J ends were trimmed by 0 bases and 5 bases, with 11 bases remaining between them. This CDR3 contains 14 residues. Germline loops: CDR1 LNHDA, CDR2 SQIVND (reference sequence). This CDR3 is CASSIDRARNEQYF. CDR3 in DNA: TGTGCCAGTAGTATAGATCGCGCTAGAAACGAGCAGTACTTC.

This sequence joins TRBV19 and TRBJ2-1, with TRBD2 identical over 10 bases. The length of the CDR3 is 15 residues. The junction had 10 bases not matched to a gene; V was cut back by 6 bases and J by 8 bases. Germline V gene data show CDR1 as LNHDA and CDR2 as SQIVND (reference sequence). The CDR3, as DNA: TGTGCCAGTAGGATTCTAGCGGGAGAAAGCTATGAGCAGTTCTTC. Protein: CASRILAGESYEQFF.

The chain recombines TRBV11-3 with TRBJ2-1; D gene unclear. The germline gives CDR1 SGHNT, CDR2 YENEEA. V lost 5 bases to trimming and J lost 1 base, with 12 bases between them. The CDR3 is made up of 15 amino acids. CDR3 sequence reads: CASSPHRVSYNEQFF. The CDR3 region has the DNA TGTGCCAGCAGCCCCCACCGGGTTTCCTACAATGAGCAGTTCTTC.

This chain uses TRBV5-1 with TRBJ2-3; D ambiguous. The CDR3 is made up of 12 amino acids. The V end lost 5 bases, the J end lost 2 bases, and 6 bases lay between the germline ends. Germline loops: CDR1 SGHRS, CDR2 YFSETQ. The chain's CDR3 is CASSLSTDTQYF. The CDR3 DNA is TGCGCCAGCAGTTTGTCCACAGATACGCAGTATTTT.

The V gene is TRBV12-3 or TRBV12-4, the J gene TRBJ2-1, with D tentatively TRBD2 (6 bases). The CDR3 spans 13 residues. V was trimmed by 6 bases and J by 7 bases, leaving 13 bases between them. CDR3 in amino acids: CASRGRGGNEQFF. CDR3 sequence (DNA): TGTGCCAGCAGAGGACGGGGAGGAAATGAGCAGTTCTTC.

The CDR3 sequence: CASSSNRGETQYF. The CDR3 nucleotides are TGCGCCAGCAGCTCAAACCGGGGGGAGACCCAGTACTTC. J is TRBJ2-5 and V is TRBV5-1; perhaps TRBD2 as D (6 bases). Germline V CDR1 and CDR2: SGHRS, YFSETQ. Between the trimmed V and J ends, which lost 3 bases and 5 bases, there was a span of 11 bases. This CDR3 has 13 residues. Drawing the rest from reference TRBV5-1 and TRBJ2-5, the complete variable domain is KAGVTQTPRYLIKTRGQQVTLSCSPISGHRSVSWYQQTPGQGLQFLFEYFSETQRNKGNFPGRFSGRQFSNSRSEMNVSTLELGDSALYLCASSSNRGETQYFGPGTRLLVL.

This chain joins TRBV2 and TRBJ2-2; D gene unclear. V was trimmed by 3 bases and J by 2 bases, leaving 7 bases between them. Germline lookup yields CDR1 SNHLY and CDR2 FYNNEI. The CDR3 sequence is 14 residues long. CDR3 sequence reads: CASSEKRNTGELFF. The CDR3 DNA is TGTGCCAGCAGTGAGAAAAGAAACACCGGGGAGCTGTTTTTT.

The V gene is TRBV25-1, the J gene TRBJ2-5; unclear D gene. V dropped 6 bases and J dropped 5 bases, with 13 bases sitting between them. CDR1 is MGHDK, CDR2 SYGVNS, per germline. This CDR3 has 13 residues. The CDR3 sequence is CASSRPHRETQYF. The CDR3 nucleotides are TGTGCCAGCAGCCGACCCCATAGGGAGACCCAGTACTTC.

In this sample, this clone turned up once. The chain is built from TRBV4-3 and TRBJ1-3; D is perhaps TRBD1 (6 bases). The ends were cut back, 0 bases at V and 2 bases at J, with 17 bases in the middle. CDR3 length: 18 residues. Germline V gene lookup returns CDR1 LGHNA and CDR2 YSLEER. The CDR3 DNA reads as TGCGCCAGCAGCCAAGATTCGGCCAGGGGAGCAACTGGAAACACCATATATTTT. Protein: CASSQDSARGATGNTIYF.

The chain combines TRBV6-2 or TRBV6-3 with TRBJ2-7; D uncertain. V was pared by 6 bases and J by 4 bases, with 7 bases between. Looked up from germline, CDR1 is MNHEY and CDR2 is SVGEGT. The CDR3 totals 11 residues. CDR3 region: CASSPSYEQYF. Written as DNA, the CDR3 is TGTGCCAGCAGCCCCAGTTACGAGCAGTACTTC.

Comments on this clone: Since no conserved phenylalanine or tryptophan closes the CDR3, a read error is the likely cause. The DNA is left out, because the CDR3 cannot be placed on it with certainty; the CDR3 is given as TCRdb lists it. This chain joins TRBV4-3 and TRBJ1-2. Ends included, the CDR3 has 15 residues. Germline values: CDR1 LGHNA, CDR2 YSLEER. The CDR3 spells CASSQDIGGTVGPAY.

J is TRBJ2-2 and V is TRBV4-2; D is perhaps TRBD1 (8 bases). The germline V gene encodes CDR1 LGHNA and CDR2 YNFKEQ. This CDR3 contains 15 residues. V lost 2 bases and J 4 bases, leaving 11 bases between the germline ends. CDR3 sequence reads: CASSQNRGGTGELFF. The CDR3 nucleotides are TGTGCCAGCAGCCAAAACAGGGGGGGCACCGGGGAGCTGTTTTTT.

The rearrangement uses TRBV7-9 and TRBJ2-5; D not certain. The germline V and J ends were trimmed by 5 bases and 2 bases, with 21 bases remaining between them. The CDR3 contains 17 residues. Germline CDR1 and CDR2: SEHNR and FQNEAQ (reference sequence). Written as DNA, the CDR3 is TGTGCCAGCAGCCCCCTTCCATTGGAAGGGTGGCAAGAGACCCAGTACTTC. Protein product: CASSPLPLEGWQETQYF.

This sequence joins TRBV7-9 and TRBJ1-1; 7 positions agree with TRBD1. Germline V lookup: CDR1 SEHNR, CDR2 FQNEAQ (reference sequence). This CDR3 is 17 amino acids long. The V gene end was trimmed by 5 bases and the J gene end by 8 bases; junction bases not matched to a gene: 20. This CDR3 reads CASSRAREGAQRQEAFF. The CDR3 region has the DNA TGTGCCAGCAGCCGTGCCCGAGAGGGGGCGCAACGGCAAGAAGCTTTCTTT.

The V and J genes are TRBV9 and TRBJ1-1; 7 bases fit TRBD1. V trimming: 4 bases; J trimming: 0 bases; junction bases outside the gene matches: 15. Germline assignment: CDR1 SGDLS and CDR2 YYNGEE. This CDR3 contains 18 residues. CDR3 amino acids: CASSTKQGSNPMNTEAFF. The CDR3 DNA sequence: TGTGCCAGCAGCACCAAACAGGGGTCAAACCCCATGAACACTGAAGCTTTCTTT. The full variable domain, rest sourced from reference TRBV9 and TRBJ1-1, is DSGVTQTPKHLITATGQRVTLRCSPRSGDLSVYWYQQSLDQGLQFLIQYYNGEERAKGNILERFSAQQFPDLHSELNLSSLELGDSALYFCASSTKQGSNPMNTEAFFGQGTRLTVV.